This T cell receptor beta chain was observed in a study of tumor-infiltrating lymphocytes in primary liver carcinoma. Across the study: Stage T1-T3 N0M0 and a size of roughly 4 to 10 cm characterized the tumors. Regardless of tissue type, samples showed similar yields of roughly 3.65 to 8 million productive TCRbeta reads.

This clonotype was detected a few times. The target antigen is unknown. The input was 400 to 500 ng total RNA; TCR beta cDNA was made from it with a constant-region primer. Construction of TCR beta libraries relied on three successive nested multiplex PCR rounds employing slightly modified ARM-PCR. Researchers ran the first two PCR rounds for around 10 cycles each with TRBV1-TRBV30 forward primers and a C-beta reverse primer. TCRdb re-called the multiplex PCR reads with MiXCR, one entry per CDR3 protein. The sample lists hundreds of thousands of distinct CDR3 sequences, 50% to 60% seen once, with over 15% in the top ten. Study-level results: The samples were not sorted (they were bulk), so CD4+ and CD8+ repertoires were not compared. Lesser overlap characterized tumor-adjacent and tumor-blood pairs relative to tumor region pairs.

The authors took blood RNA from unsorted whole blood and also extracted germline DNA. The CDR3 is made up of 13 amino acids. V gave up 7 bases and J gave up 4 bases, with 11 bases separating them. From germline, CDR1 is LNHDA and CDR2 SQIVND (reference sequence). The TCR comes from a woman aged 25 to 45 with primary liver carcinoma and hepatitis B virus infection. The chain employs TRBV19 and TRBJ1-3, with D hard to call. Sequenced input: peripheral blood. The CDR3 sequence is CASTLAGGNTIYF. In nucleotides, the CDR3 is TGTGCCAGTACTTTGGCGGGCGGAAACACCATATATTTT.